These T cell receptor beta chains were read from a single sample in a study of blood T cell repertoires in COVID-19. TCRdb's copy holds only in-frame clones and misses some; the assay was immunoSEQ multiplex PCR. This table holds about 250,000 clones, 70% to 90% found once. The sample taken for sequencing was PBMCs or T cells enriched from blood (not recorded which). The receptors originated from a man aged 18 to 30 who had recovered from COVID-19. The CDR3 runs from the conserved cysteine through the conserved F or W. A D gene is named only where the DNA matches it firmly. Clone size appears in some rows only: once, few, many, or a class for an expanded clone.

.,TRBJ2-3,TRBD2,16,TRBV7-9,CASSPWTSGRADTQYF,TGTGCCAGCAGCCCGTGGACTAGCGGGAGAGCAGATACGCAGTATTTT
.,TRBJ2-5,TRBD1,17,TRBV11-3,CASSLGQWPGGQETQYF,TGTGCCAGCAGCTTAGGTCAATGGCCAGGGGGCCAAGAGACCCAGTACTTC
once,TRBJ1-4,TRBD1,15,TRBV28,CASSPRQGGPEKLFF,TGTGCCAGCAGTCCCAGACAGGGCGGGCCTGAAAAACTGTTTTTT
.,TRBJ1-5,.,15,TRBV27,CASSLSSSPNQPQHF,TGTGCCAGCAGTTTATCTAGCAGTCCCAATCAGCCCCAGCATTTT
once,TRBJ1-3,.,15,TRBV6-5,CASSMGLASGNTIYF,TGTGCCAGCAGTATGGGACTGGCCTCTGGAAACACCATATATTTT
.,TRBJ2-5,.,14,TRBV3-1/TRBV3-2,CASSHRTPGGTQYF,TGTGCCAGCAGCCACCGGACTCCCGGCGGGACCCAGTACTTC
.,TRBJ2-2,.,15,TRBV6-5,CASSYRGAGTGELFF,TGTGCCAGCAGTTATCGGGGGGCCGGCACCGGGGAGCTGTTTTTT
.,TRBJ2-5,TRBD1,16,TRBV11-3,CASSLALGQGQETQYF,TGTGCCAGCAGCTTAGCCCTCGGACAGGGGCAGGAGACCCAGTACTTC
.,TRBJ1-5,TRBD1,13,TRBV19,CASIEAGGQPQHF,TGTGCCAGTATCGAGGCAGGGGGACAGCCCCAGCATTTT
.,TRBJ2-7,.,16,TRBV4-1,CASSQDLHRDSYEQYF,TGCGCCAGCAGCCAAGATCTTCATCGGGACTCCTACGAGCAGTACTTC
few,TRBJ2-4,TRBD2,17,TRBV12-5,CASGPGYGGRAGNIQYF,TGTGCTAGTGGACCCGGTTATGGCGGGAGGGCCGGGAACATTCAGTACTTC
.,TRBJ2-5,.,12,TRBV12-3/TRBV12-4,CASSFPWRREYF,TGTGCCAGCAGTTTCCCTTGGCGCCGGGAGTACTTC
.,TRBJ1-5,.,14,TRBV28,CASSQRVENQPQHF,TGTGCCAGCTCACAGCGGGTTGAGAATCAGCCCCAGCATTTT
.,TRBJ1-5,.,15,TRBV27,CASRPTRVGNQPQHF,TGTGCCAGCCGACCTACTAGGGTGGGGAATCAGCCCCAGCATTTT
.,TRBJ2-7,TRBD2,15,TRBV7-9,CASSSGLAGPYEQYF,TGTGCCAGCAGCTCAGGACTAGCGGGACCCTACGAGCAGTACTTC
once,TRBJ1-2,.,13,TRBV19,CASSQIRSLGYTF,TGTGCCAGTAGTCAGATACGTTCCTTGGGCTACACCTTC
.,TRBJ1-2,TRBD1,18,TRBV9,CASSAHHRLDRGWCGYTF,TGTGCCAGCAGCGCCCACCATCGACTTGACAGGGGGTGGTGTGGCTACACCTTC
.,TRBJ1-2,TRBD1,14,TRBV4-1,CASSQDPGGYGYTF,TGCGCCAGCAGCCAAGATCCAGGGGGCTATGGCTACACCTTC
.,TRBJ1-2,TRBD1,15,TRBV25-1,CASSDPGQGDYGYTF,TGTGCCAGCAGTGACCCCGGACAGGGAGACTATGGCTACACCTTC
once,TRBJ1-4,.,15,TRBV12-2,CASRLAQATNEKLFF,TGTGCAAGTCGCTTAGCGCAGGCAACTAATGAAAAACTGTTTTTT
.,TRBJ1-1,TRBD1,20,TRBV19,CAPSIDDVLGTGVRNTEAFF,TGTGCCCCTAGTATAGACGACGTTTTGGGGACAGGGGTAAGGAACACTGAAGCTTTCTTT
.,TRBJ2-5,TRBD1,14,TRBV7-7,CASSPTGFGETQYF,TGTGCTAGCAGCCCGACAGGGTTTGGAGAGACCCAGTACTTC